The rows below give T cell receptor beta chains drawn from one sample of a study of Ad26.COV2.S vaccination and SARS-CoV-2 variants. Assay: immunoSEQ multiplex PCR; the TCRdb copy retains only in-frame clones and omits some. The table lists about 330,000 clones, about 90% of them singletons. The sample in question was peripheral blood, obtained in a trial of Ad26.COV2.S vaccine versus placebo. Receptors were obtained from a person between 18 and 65 years old who received the Ad26.COV2.S COVID-19 vaccine or a placebo. Each CDR3 is given with its conserved first and last residue. The order of the fields is J gene, D gene, clone size, V gene, CDR3 length, CDR3 protein, CDR3 DNA. D genes are given only for firm matches. For some rows the clone size is stated as once, few or many, or as a class when expanded; others skip it.

j_gene: TRBJ1-3
d_gene: NA
abundance: NA
v_gene: TRBV5-6
len: 14
CDR3aa: CASSLYSSGNTIYF
CDR3nt: TGTGCCAGCAGCTTGTACAGCTCTGGAAACACCATATATTTT

j_gene: TRBJ1-2
d_gene: TRBD1
abundance: NA
v_gene: TRBV7-2
len: 15
CDR3aa: CASSYKTGGNYGYTF
CDR3nt: TGTGCCAGCAGCTATAAAACAGGGGGGAACTATGGCTACACCTTC

j_gene: TRBJ1-4
d_gene: TRBD1
abundance: NA
v_gene: TRBV27
len: 14
CDR3aa: CASRLTGTGEKLFF
CDR3nt: TGTGCCAGCAGATTGACAGGGACAGGTGAAAAACTGTTTTTT

j_gene: TRBJ1-6
d_gene: NA
abundance: NA
v_gene: TRBV2
len: 12
CDR3aa: CASSRDERSLHF
CDR3nt: TGTGCCAGCTCCAGGGACGAAAGATCCCTCCACTTT

j_gene: TRBJ2-2
d_gene: TRBD2
abundance: NA
v_gene: TRBV5-5
len: 18
CDR3aa: CASSPFDFSGGLSGELFF
CDR3nt: TGTGCCAGCAGCCCGTTCGACTTTAGCGGGGGGTTGTCCGGGGAGCTGTTTTTT

j_gene: TRBJ1-4
d_gene: NA
abundance: once
v_gene: TRBV19
len: 15
CDR3aa: CASSIMGTTNEKLFF
CDR3nt: TGTGCCAGTAGTATTATGGGGACTACTAATGAAAAACTGTTTTTT

j_gene: TRBJ2-3
d_gene: TRBD1
abundance: NA
v_gene: TRBV28
len: 14
CDR3aa: CASLPGTGPDTQYF
CDR3nt: TGTGCCAGTCTCCCCGGGACAGGGCCCGATACGCAGTATTTT

j_gene: TRBJ1-5
d_gene: NA
abundance: NA
v_gene: TRBV6-1
len: 14
CDR3aa: CASSETGFNQPQHF
CDR3nt: TGTGCCAGCAGTGAAACAGGATTCAATCAGCCCCAGCATTTT

j_gene: TRBJ2-7
d_gene: NA
abundance: once
v_gene: TRBV4-1
len: 14
CDR3aa: CASSQEGGPYEQYF
CDR3nt: TGCGCCAGCAGCCAAGAGGGGGGACCCTACGAGCAGTACTTC

j_gene: TRBJ1-4
d_gene: NA
abundance: NA
v_gene: TRBV13
len: 14
CDR3aa: CASSYGNAYEKLFF
CDR3nt: TGTGCCAGCAGCTACGGGAACGCTTATGAAAAACTGTTTTTT

j_gene: TRBJ2-5
d_gene: TRBD2
abundance: NA
v_gene: TRBV7-8
len: 15
CDR3aa: CASSSSGGRQETQYF
CDR3nt: TGTGCCAGCAGCTCTAGCGGGGGCCGACAAGAGACCCAGTACTTC

j_gene: TRBJ1-2
d_gene: NA
abundance: NA
v_gene: TRBV28
len: 14
CDR3aa: CASSTGTVGYGYTF
CDR3nt: TGTGCCAGCAGTACTGGGACCGTTGGGTATGGCTACACCTTC

j_gene: TRBJ2-1
d_gene: TRBD1
abundance: NA
v_gene: TRBV11-3
len: 13
CDR3aa: CASTDRGWNEQFF
CDR3nt: TGTGCCAGCACAGACAGGGGGTGGAATGAGCAGTTCTTC

j_gene: TRBJ2-1
d_gene: TRBD1
abundance: NA
v_gene: TRBV7-2
len: 13
CDR3aa: CASSPGQINEQFF
CDR3nt: TGTGCCAGCAGCCCGGGACAGATCAATGAGCAGTTCTTC

j_gene: TRBJ2-7
d_gene: NA
abundance: NA
v_gene: TRBV7-2
len: 15
CDR3aa: CASSSGTGKTNEQYF
CDR3nt: TGTGCCAGCAGCTCCGGAACCGGGAAAACCAACGAGCAGTACTTC

j_gene: TRBJ1-1
d_gene: NA
abundance: NA
v_gene: TRBV27
len: 14
CDR3aa: CASSLWAGETEAFF
CDR3nt: TGTGCCAGCAGTTTATGGGCAGGCGAGACTGAAGCTTTCTTT

j_gene: TRBJ1-2
d_gene: TRBD1
abundance: NA
v_gene: TRBV19
len: 15
CDR3aa: CASSTGTGNVYGYTF
CDR3nt: TGTGCCAGTAGTACCGGGACAGGAAACGTCTATGGCTACACCTTC

j_gene: TRBJ1-2
d_gene: TRBD1
abundance: NA
v_gene: TRBV25-1
len: 17
CDR3aa: CASSALPASDRVQGYTF
CDR3nt: TGTGCCAGCAGTGCGCTACCAGCCTCGGACAGGGTACAGGGCTACACCTTC

j_gene: TRBJ2-3
d_gene: NA
abundance: NA
v_gene: TRBV11-2
len: 16
CDR3aa: CASSFWREIGTDTQYF
CDR3nt: TGTGCCAGCAGCTTCTGGAGGGAAATCGGCACAGATACGCAGTATTTT

j_gene: TRBJ2-2
d_gene: NA
abundance: NA
v_gene: TRBV18
len: 16
CDR3aa: CASSPGSGRFQRELFF
CDR3nt: TGTGCCAGCTCACCAGGATCGGGACGGTTCCAGCGGGAGCTGTTTTTT

j_gene: TRBJ1-2
d_gene: NA
abundance: NA
v_gene: TRBV7-2
len: 16
CDR3aa: CASSLVVMGRLGGYTF
CDR3nt: TGTGCCAGCAGCTTAGTTGTTATGGGCAGGTTAGGTGGCTACACCTTC

j_gene: TRBJ2-5
d_gene: NA
abundance: NA
v_gene: TRBV19
len: 14
CDR3aa: CASSDRRSQETQYF
CDR3nt: TGTGCCAGTAGCGACAGGCGAAGCCAAGAGACCCAGTACTTC

j_gene: TRBJ1-5
d_gene: NA
abundance: NA
v_gene: TRBV4-1
len: 16
CDR3aa: CASSQESGFSNQPQHF
CDR3nt: TGCGCCAGCAGCCAAGAATCGGGGTTTAGCAATCAGCCCCAGCATTTT

j_gene: TRBJ2-1
d_gene: TRBD2
abundance: NA
v_gene: TRBV5-1
len: 15
CDR3aa: CASSFGLAGVNEQFF
CDR3nt: TGCGCCAGCAGCTTTGGCCTAGCGGGAGTCAATGAGCAGTTCTTC

j_gene: TRBJ1-1
d_gene: NA
abundance: NA
v_gene: TRBV7-9
len: 13
CDR3aa: CASSLGQRTEAFF
CDR3nt: TGTGCCAGCAGCTTAGGTCAGCGCACTGAAGCTTTCTTT

j_gene: TRBJ1-1
d_gene: NA
abundance: NA
v_gene: TRBV19
len: 20
CDR3aa: CASSIDLIGRLTRMNTEAFF
CDR3nt: TGTGCCAGTAGTATAGATCTGATAGGTAGGTTAACACGCATGAACACTGAAGCTTTCTTT

j_gene: TRBJ1-6
d_gene: NA
abundance: NA
v_gene: TRBV18
len: 14
CDR3aa: CASSPVEQGSPLHF
CDR3nt: TGTGCCAGCTCACCAGTCGAACAGGGCTCACCCCTCCACTTT

j_gene: TRBJ2-5
d_gene: TRBD2
abundance: once
v_gene: TRBV2
len: 15
CDR3aa: CASALMGGTRETQYF
CDR3nt: TGTGCCAGCGCACTCATGGGGGGGACGCGAGAGACCCAGTACTTC

j_gene: TRBJ1-1
d_gene: NA
abundance: NA
v_gene: TRBV18
len: 14
CDR3aa: CASSPQRQNTEAFF
CDR3nt: TGTGCCAGCTCACCACAGAGACAGAACACTGAAGCTTTCTTT

j_gene: TRBJ1-1
d_gene: NA
abundance: once
v_gene: TRBV11-3
len: 15
CDR3aa: CASSLETVWNTEAFF
CDR3nt: TGTGCCAGCAGCTTAGAGACAGTCTGGAACACTGAAGCTTTCTTT

j_gene: TRBJ2-4
d_gene: NA
abundance: NA
v_gene: TRBV12-2
len: 13
CDR3aa: CASRLGGTVVQYF
CDR3nt: TGTGCAAGTCGCTTAGGAGGGACAGTTGTTCAGTACTTC

j_gene: TRBJ2-7
d_gene: NA
abundance: NA
v_gene: TRBV5-4
len: 13
CDR3aa: CASSLALENEQYF
CDR3nt: TGTGCCAGCAGCTTGGCCCTCGAGAACGAGCAGTACTTC

j_gene: TRBJ1-2
d_gene: NA
abundance: NA
v_gene: TRBV7-8
len: 15
CDR3aa: CASSLEFPSKGGYTF
CDR3nt: TGTGCCAGCAGCTTAGAGTTTCCGAGTAAGGGTGGCTACACCTTC

j_gene: TRBJ2-5
d_gene: NA
abundance: NA
v_gene: TRBV30
len: 12
CDR3aa: CAWRGAGETQYF
CDR3nt: TGTGCCTGGAGGGGAGCGGGAGAGACCCAGTACTTC

j_gene: TRBJ1-1
d_gene: NA
abundance: NA
v_gene: TRBV12-3/TRBV12-4
len: 11
CDR3aa: CASSLRTEAFF
CDR3nt: TGTGCCAGCAGTTTACGGACTGAAGCTTTCTTT

j_gene: TRBJ1-6
d_gene: NA
abundance: NA
v_gene: TRBV5-1
len: 14
CDR3aa: CASSLNNFGSPLHF
CDR3nt: TGCGCCAGCAGCTTGAACAATTTCGGTTCACCCCTCCACTTT

j_gene: TRBJ2-4
d_gene: TRBD2
abundance: NA
v_gene: TRBV2
len: 19
CDR3aa: CASSEDEKGLAWRKNIQYF
CDR3nt: TGTGCCAGCAGTGAAGACGAGAAGGGACTAGCGTGGAGGAAAAACATTCAGTACTTC

j_gene: TRBJ2-1
d_gene: NA
abundance: NA
v_gene: TRBV27
len: 16
CDR3aa: CASRAPTRGSYNEQFF
CDR3nt: TGTGCCAGCAGAGCTCCGACTAGGGGCTCCTACAATGAGCAGTTCTTC

j_gene: TRBJ2-3
d_gene: NA
abundance: NA
v_gene: TRBV9
len: 14
CDR3aa: CASSTSSSTDTQYF
CDR3nt: TGTGCCAGCAGTACTAGCAGTAGCACAGATACGCAGTATTTT

j_gene: TRBJ2-1
d_gene: TRBD1
abundance: NA
v_gene: TRBV4-3
len: 15
CDR3aa: CASSGQQGAYNEQFF
CDR3nt: TGCGCCAGCAGCGGACAACAGGGGGCATACAATGAGCAGTTCTTC

j_gene: TRBJ1-1
d_gene: NA
abundance: NA
v_gene: TRBV14
len: 13
CDR3aa: CASSLDVYTEAFF
CDR3nt: TGTGCCAGCAGCCTCGACGTTTACACTGAAGCTTTCTTT

j_gene: TRBJ2-3
d_gene: NA
abundance: once
v_gene: TRBV6-5
len: 14
CDR3aa: CASRVGAYTDTQYF
CDR3nt: TGTGCCAGCAGAGTAGGGGCCTACACAGATACGCAGTATTTT

j_gene: TRBJ1-1
d_gene: NA
abundance: NA
v_gene: TRBV19
len: 17
CDR3aa: CASSPPFLRDYGTEAFF
CDR3nt: TGTGCCAGTAGTCCCCCTTTCCTTCGAGATTATGGCACTGAAGCTTTCTTT

j_gene: TRBJ1-5
d_gene: NA
abundance: NA
v_gene: TRBV7-2
len: 14
CDR3aa: CASSLESAGQPQHF
CDR3nt: TGTGCCAGCAGCTTAGAATCGGCGGGGCAGCCCCAGCATTTT

j_gene: TRBJ2-3
d_gene: NA
abundance: NA
v_gene: TRBV7-2
len: 14
CDR3aa: CASTQARFTDTQYF
CDR3nt: TGTGCCAGCACCCAGGCGCGGTTTACAGATACGCAGTATTTT

j_gene: TRBJ2-1
d_gene: NA
abundance: NA
v_gene: TRBV18
len: 14
CDR3aa: CASSPDNVGGEQFF
CDR3nt: TGTGCCAGCTCACCGGACAACGTTGGGGGTGAGCAGTTCTTC

j_gene: TRBJ2-7
d_gene: NA
abundance: NA
v_gene: TRBV7-2
len: 15
CDR3aa: CASSLDLSGTYEQYF
CDR3nt: TGTGCCAGCAGCTTAGACCTCTCCGGGACCTACGAGCAGTACTTC

j_gene: TRBJ2-7
d_gene: NA
abundance: NA
v_gene: TRBV7-2
len: 14
CDR3aa: CASSLGPNSYEQYF
CDR3nt: TGTGCCAGCAGCTTAGGACCCAACAGCTACGAGCAGTACTTC

j_gene: TRBJ2-1
d_gene: TRBD2
abundance: NA
v_gene: TRBV6-5
len: 15
CDR3aa: CASSFEAGGPREQFF
CDR3nt: TGTGCCAGCAGTTTCGAAGCGGGAGGGCCCCGAGAGCAGTTCTTC

j_gene: TRBJ1-5
d_gene: NA
abundance: NA
v_gene: TRBV5-4
len: 13
CDR3aa: CASSSDSNQPQHF
CDR3nt: TGTGCCAGCAGCTCGGATAGCAATCAGCCCCAGCATTTT

j_gene: TRBJ1-3
d_gene: NA
abundance: NA
v_gene: TRBV6-6
len: 17
CDR3aa: CASSQDVSWGSGNTIYF
CDR3nt: TGTGCCAGCAGTCAGGATGTTTCCTGGGGTTCTGGAAACACCATATATTTT

j_gene: TRBJ2-1
d_gene: TRBD1
abundance: NA
v_gene: TRBV20-1
len: 14
CDR3aa: CSASGDRGRDEQFF
CDR3nt: TGCAGTGCTAGTGGTGACAGGGGGCGGGATGAGCAGTTCTTC

j_gene: TRBJ1-2
d_gene: TRBD1
abundance: few
v_gene: TRBV7-9
len: 15
CDR3aa: CASSLPQGVPYGYTF
CDR3nt: TGTGCCAGCAGTTTACCCCAGGGGGTACCCTATGGCTACACCTTC

j_gene: TRBJ2-6
d_gene: NA
abundance: NA
v_gene: TRBV11-3
len: 16
CDR3aa: CASSYYGGSGANVLTF
CDR3nt: TGTGCCAGCAGCTACTACGGGGGCTCTGGGGCCAACGTCCTGACTTTC